This T cell receptor beta chain was recorded in a study of PD-1 blockade in classical Hodgkin lymphoma. Concerning this clone itself: No antigen is known for it.

Using immunoSEQ multiplex PCR, the repertoire was profiled, and TCRdb retains in-frame clones only, with some absent. The sample includes 150,000 or so clones, about 81% of them seen just once. There was relapse after autologous stem cell transplantation in every patient, and there was variation in brentuximab vedotin exposure. Each best response was a complete response, a partial response or progressive disease. Study-wide results and limits: Compared with baseline, CD4+ but not CD8+ TCR diversity had risen significantly by C4D1. The study found complete responders had baseline diversity similar to newly diagnosed patients.

V dropped 2 bases and J dropped 4 bases, with 17 bases sitting between them. Germline-derived CDR1 and CDR2 are SGHTS and YDEGEE. There are 16 residues in the CDR3. The chain recombines TRBV5-8 with TRBJ2-3; D might be TRBD1 or TRBD2, each matching 6 bases. This specimen consisted of peripheral blood mononuclear cells (PBMCs), obtained before the second cycle of nivolumab. The TCR comes from a human donor with classical Hodgkin lymphoma. The CDR3 DNA reads as TGTGCCAGCAGCTTCCAACAGGGAGGTGTGGCAGATACGCAGTATTTT. Translation: CASSFQQGGVADTQYF.